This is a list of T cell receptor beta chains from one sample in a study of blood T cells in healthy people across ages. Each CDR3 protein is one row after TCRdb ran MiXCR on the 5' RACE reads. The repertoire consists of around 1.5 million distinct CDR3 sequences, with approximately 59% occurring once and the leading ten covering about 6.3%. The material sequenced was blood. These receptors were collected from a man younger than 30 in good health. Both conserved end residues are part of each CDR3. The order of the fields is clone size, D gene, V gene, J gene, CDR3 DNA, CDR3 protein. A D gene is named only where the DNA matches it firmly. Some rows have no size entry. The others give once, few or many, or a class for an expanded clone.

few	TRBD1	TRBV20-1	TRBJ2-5	TGCAGTGCTAAAACAGGGGGCTATCAAGAGACCCAGTACTTC	CSAKTGGYQETQYF
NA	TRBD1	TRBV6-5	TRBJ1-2	TGTGCCAGCAGTCCGGACAGGTCGATGTATGGCTACACCTTC	CASSPDRSMYGYTF
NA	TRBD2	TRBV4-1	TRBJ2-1	TGCGCCAGCGGACTAGCGGCGTCCTACAATGAGCAGTTCTTC	CASGLAASYNEQFF
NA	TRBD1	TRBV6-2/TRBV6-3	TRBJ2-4	TGTGCCAGCACAAAGACAGGGCCCCGGTCGTGGGAGCAGTACTTC	CASTKTGPRSWEQYF
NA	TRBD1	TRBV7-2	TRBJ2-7	TGTGCCAGCAGCTTAGTAGGGACAGAGAACTACGAGCAGTACTTC	CASSLVGTENYEQYF
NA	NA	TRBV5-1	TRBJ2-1	TGCGCCAGCAGCCGAGCGGGCGCCTACAATGAGCAGTTCTTC	CASSRAGAYNEQFF
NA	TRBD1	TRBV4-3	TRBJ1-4	TGCGCCAGCAGCCATGACAGGGGGGAAAAACTGTTTTTT	CASSHDRGEKLFF
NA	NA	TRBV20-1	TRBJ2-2	TGCAGTGCTAGAGAATGGGAGGCCACCGGGGAGCTGTTTTTT	CSAREWEATGELFF
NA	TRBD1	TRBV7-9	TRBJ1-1	TGTGCCAGCAGCTTAGTAGGGACAGGAAGACATATGAACACTGAAGCTTTCTTT	CASSLVGTGRHMNTEAFF
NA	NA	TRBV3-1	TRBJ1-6	TGTGCCAGCAGCTCTCAAAGGACGGCAGATTCACCCCTCCACTTT	CASSSQRTADSPLHF
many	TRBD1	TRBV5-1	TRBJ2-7	TGCGCCAGCAGCTTGGGACAGGGTGTATCCTACGAGCAGTACTTC	CASSLGQGVSYEQYF
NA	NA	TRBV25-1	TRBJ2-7	TGTGCCAGCAGTGAAGCGGGGGCCTCCTCCTACGAGCAGTACTTC	CASSEAGASSYEQYF
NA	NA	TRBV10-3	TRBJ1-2	TGTGCCATCAGTGAGTCGCAAGGGGCGGCCTATGGCTACACCTTC	CAISESQGAAYGYTF
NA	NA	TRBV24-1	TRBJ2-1	TGTGCCACCAGTGACAGTTATGAGCAGTTCTTC	CATSDSYEQFF
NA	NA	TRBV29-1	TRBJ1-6	TGCAGCGTTGGAGGGGAGGGTAATTCACCCCTCCACTTT	CSVGGEGNSPLHF
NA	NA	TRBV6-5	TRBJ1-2	TGTGCCAGCAGTTACGTGGGTGGCTATGGCTACACCTTC	CASSYVGGYGYTF
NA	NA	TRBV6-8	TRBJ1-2	TGTGCCAGCAGTGGGGGCTGGGTATGGTGCTATGGCTACACCTTC	CASSGGWVWCYGYTF
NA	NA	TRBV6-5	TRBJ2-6	TGTGCCAGCCGCCCTCAACCTATCTCTGGGGCCAACGTCCTGACTTTC	CASRPQPISGANVLTF
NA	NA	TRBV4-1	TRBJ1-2	TGCGCCAGCAGCCAACAGGGAGGAATAAATGGCTACACCTTC	CASSQQGGINGYTF
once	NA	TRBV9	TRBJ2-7	TGTGCCAGCGCAGGGACGGGGTACGAGCAGTACTTC	CASAGTGYEQYF